The 21 T cell receptor beta chains in this list originate from one sample, sequenced in a study of blood T cell repertoires in COVID-19. TCRdb's table, derived via immunoSEQ multiplex PCR, lists solely in-frame clones and lacks some. Of approximately 200,000 clones listed, roughly nine tenths are singletons. The sequencing sample was made of PBMCs or T cells enriched from blood (not recorded which). The receptor set was obtained from a young woman in a cohort exposed to, infected with or recovered from COVID-19 (not recorded which).

CDR3 in amino acids: CASSHRELDYEQYF. In nucleotides, the CDR3 is TGTGCCAGCAGTCACAGGGAGCTTGACTACGAGCAGTACTTC. The V gene is TRBV27, the J gene TRBJ2-7; maybe TRBD1 (6 bases). V lost 5 bases, J lost 3 bases, and 14 bases lay in between. CDR1 is MNHEY, CDR2 SMNVEV, per germline (reference sequence). This CDR3 is 14 amino acids long.

The chain combines TRBV7-3 with TRBJ2-5, with D possibly being TRBD1 (5 bases). Trimming pared 5 bases from V and 2 bases from J, leaving 9 bases between. The CDR3 length is 13 residues. CDR1 and CDR2 (germline): SGHTA, FQGTGA. The CDR3 sequence is CASSPQGQETQYF. The CDR3 coding sequence is TGTGCCAGCAGCCCGCAGGGTCAAGAGACCCAGTACTTC.

The chain uses TRBV15 and TRBJ2-3; 7 nucleotides match TRBD2. V lost 0 bases to trimming and J lost 1 base; unmatched junction nucleotides: 7. The CDR3 is 17 amino acids. CDR1 is LNHNV and CDR2 is YYDKDF in the germline V gene (reference sequence). This CDR3 is CATSRDRALAGTDTQYF. In nucleotides, the CDR3 is TGTGCCACCAGCAGAGATCGGGCGCTAGCGGGCACAGATACGCAGTATTTT.

The chain has TRBV28 and TRBJ2-7; 7 positions agree with TRBD1. Germline V gives CDR1 MDHEN, CDR2 SYDVKM. The junction had 6 bases not matched to a gene; V was cut back by 4 bases and J by 3 bases. The CDR3 spans 14 residues. CDR3 in amino acids: CASSSPGQSYEQYF. The CDR3 DNA is TGTGCCAGCAGTTCACCGGGACAGAGCTACGAGCAGTACTTC.

V usage is TRBV12-3 or TRBV12-4 and J usage is TRBJ1-2; tentatively, D is TRBD1 (6 bases). This CDR3 region has 13 residues. With 7 bases removed from V and 4 bases from J, the gap between germline ends came to 13 bases. CDR3: CASIHTGTYGYTF. DNA for the CDR3: TGTGCCAGCATCCACACAGGGACCTATGGCTACACCTTC.

To note about this clone: At one of its ends the junction is not consistent with the germline gene, which may arise from a read error. The chain has TRBV3-1 (or the pseudogene TRBV3-2) and TRBJ2-7; 10 bases are shared with TRBD1. This CDR3 comprises 14 residues. The germline V gene encodes CDR1 LGHDT and CDR2 YNNKEL (reference sequence). The CDR3 loop reads CASSQDRGLYEQYF. The CDR3, as DNA: TGTGCCAGCAGTCAAGACAGGGGGCTGTACGAGCAGTACTTC.

The chain uses TRBV27 and TRBJ1-1, with TRBD1 matching 8 bases. Germline-derived CDR1 and CDR2 are MNHEY and SMNVEV (reference sequence). The V gene end was trimmed by 5 bases and the J gene end by 4 bases; junction bases not matched to a gene: 9. This CDR3 region has 15 residues. CDR3 nucleotide sequence: TGTGCCAGCAGTCCAAGGACAGGGAGAGGCACTGAAGCTTTCTTT. It encodes CASSPRTGRGTEAFF.

The rearrangement links TRBV13 to TRBJ1-1; D is unresolved. The CDR3 consists of 15 residues. The germline V gene encodes CDR1 PRHDT and CDR2 FYEKMQ (reference sequence). V shed 1 base and J shed 1 base, with 10 bases lying between them. DNA of the CDR3: TGTGCCAGCAGCTTAGCTGGGAGTTGGAACACTGAAGCTTTCTTT. It codes for CASSLAGSWNTEAFF.

The chain carries TRBV7-2 and TRBJ2-3; 9 bases match TRBD2. Germline values: CDR1 SGHTA, CDR2 FQGNSA. The CDR3 loop spans 15 amino acids. J gave up 6 bases and V 5 bases, and 9 bases lay outside the gene matches. The CDR3 region is CASSPPGTSRDTQYF. For the CDR3, the DNA is TGTGCCAGCAGCCCGCCCGGGACTAGCCGGGATACGCAGTATTTT. Together with reference TRBV7-2 and TRBJ2-3, the CDR3 gives the full variable domain: GAGVSQSPSNKVTEKGKDVELRCDPISGHTALYWYRQSLGQGLEFLIYFQGNSAPDKSGLPSDRFSAERTGGSVSTLTIQRTQQEDSAVYLCASSPPGTSRDTQYFGPGTRLTVL.

This chain uses TRBV30 with TRBJ1-1; TRBD1 agrees at 7 bases. The germline V gene encodes CDR1 GTSNPN and CDR2 SVGIG (reference sequence). This CDR3 has 16 amino acids. The V gene end was trimmed by 2 bases and the J gene end by 4 bases; junction bases not matched to a gene: 13. CDR3 loop: CAWSSDPTGVSTEAFF. The DNA of the CDR3 is TGTGCCTGGAGTAGCGATCCTACAGGGGTTAGCACTGAAGCTTTCTTT.

The rearrangement links TRBV28 to TRBJ1-2; D unclear. V dropped 8 bases and J dropped 4 bases, with 11 bases sitting between them. The germline V gene encodes CDR1 MDHEN and CDR2 SYDVKM. CDR3 length: 12 residues. The CDR3 DNA follows: TGTGCCAGCGCTTCCGGGATCTATGGCTACACCTTC. Translated: CASASGIYGYTF.

V is TRBV19 and J is TRBJ1-5; 9 bases are a match to TRBD1. The CDR3 runs 15 residues. The V gene end was trimmed by 5 bases and the J gene end by 7 bases; junction bases not matched to a gene: 9. Germline CDR1 is LNHDA and CDR2 is SQIVND (reference sequence). The DNA of the CDR3 is TGTGCCAGTAGTGTAATACAGGGGGCTGTGCAGCCCCAGCATTTT. Residues: CASSVIQGAVQPQHF.

CDR3 nucleotide sequence: TGTGCCAGCAGCTTAAACGACAGGGGGCCTGGGGCCAACGTCCTGACTTTC. Protein product: CASSLNDRGPGANVLTF. The chain links TRBV7-9 to TRBJ2-6; 10 bases are a match to TRBD1. The V and J ends lost 2 bases and 2 bases, in that order; junction bases with no gene match: 3. The germline V gene has CDR1 SEHNR and CDR2 FQNEAQ (reference sequence). This CDR3 comprises 17 residues.

The CDR3 protein is CASSGLRGNQPQHF. For the CDR3, the DNA is TGTGCCAGCAGTGGACTCCGGGGCAATCAGCCCCAGCATTTT. This chain uses TRBV2 with TRBJ1-5, with unresolved D. V was trimmed by 4 bases and J by 2 bases, leaving 9 bases between them. This CDR3 has 14 amino acids. Germline CDR1 reads SNHLY; CDR2 reads FYNNEI.

This clone appeared once. V and J are TRBV24-1 and TRBJ2-1, with D maybe TRBD1 (6 bases). The germline CDR1 and CDR2 sequences are KGHDR and SFDVKD. The CDR3 is made up of 12 amino acids. The V end was cut by 4 bases, the J end by 8 bases, with 8 bases between. CDR3 nucleotides: TGTGCCACCAGTGACCCAGGGGATGAGCAGTTCTTC. Translation: CATSDPGDEQFF.

This chain connects TRBV4-2 to TRBJ2-1, with D possibly being TRBD2 (6 bases). The CDR3 consists of 15 residues. CDR1 and CDR2 from the germline V gene are LGHNA and YNFKEQ. Trimming cost V 1 base and J 6 bases, with 13 bases left between them. CDR3 loop: CASSQVQRELNEQFF. As DNA, the CDR3 is TGTGCCAGCAGCCAAGTTCAACGGGAGCTCAATGAGCAGTTCTTC.

This chain uses TRBV28 with TRBJ2-1; the match to TRBD2 covers 14 bases. Looked up from germline, CDR1 is MDHEN and CDR2 is SYDVKM. The CDR3 is 19 amino acids. Trimming cost V 6 bases and J 1 base; bases outside gene matches: 11. CDR3 DNA: TGTGCCAGCAGCTACGGGACTAGCGGGGGAATGACGTCCTACAATGAGCAGTTCTTC. Amino acid sequence: CASSYGTSGGMTSYNEQFF.

The V and J genes are TRBV12-3 or TRBV12-4 and TRBJ1-2, with unresolved D. This CDR3 has 11 residues. The V end lost 2 bases, the J end lost 7 bases, and 5 bases lay between the germline ends. CDR3 nucleotide sequence: TGTGCCAGCAGTTTAAACGGTGGCTACACCTTC. Amino acid sequence: CASSLNGGYTF.

The V and J genes are TRBV5-1 and TRBJ2-2; TRBD1 matches at 7 bases. CDR3 size: 14 residues. Germline V CDR1 and CDR2: SGHRS, YFSETQ. V trimming: 6 bases; J trimming: 3 bases; junction bases outside the gene matches: 5. The CDR3 nucleotides are TGCGCCAGCACTCAGGGGGTAGACACCGGGGAGCTGTTTTTT. This translates into CASTQGVDTGELFF. The full variable domain, completed using reference TRBV5-1 and TRBJ2-2, is KAGVTQTPRYLIKTRGQQVTLSCSPISGHRSVSWYQQTPGQGLQFLFEYFSETQRNKGNFPGRFSGRQFSNSRSEMNVSTLELGDSALYLCASTQGVDTGELFFGEGSRLTVL.

This clone was observed a single time. The V gene is TRBV5-8, the J gene TRBJ2-1; a possible D gene is TRBD1 (7 bases). With 2 bases removed from V and 3 bases from J, the gap between germline ends came to 12 bases. CDR1 SGHTS and CDR2 YDEGEE come from the germline V gene. The CDR3 is 15 residues long. CDR3 loop: CASSFGQGGYNEQFF. The CDR3 nucleotides read TGTGCCAGCAGCTTTGGTCAGGGGGGCTACAATGAGCAGTTCTTC.

This CDR3 reads CASSFGGDSPLHF. The CDR3 DNA reads TGTGCCAGCAGTTTTGGGGGCGATTCACCCCTCCACTTT. V gene TRBV28 combines with J gene TRBJ1-6; D may be TRBD1 (6 bases). This CDR3 has 13 residues. V was cut by 3 bases and J by 8 bases, with 8 bases left in between. The germline V gene encodes CDR1 MDHEN and CDR2 SYDVKM.